This T cell receptor beta chain was retrieved from a study of radiotherapy plus CTLA-4 blockade in lung cancer (dated by TCRdb to the late 2010s). Regarding the research as a whole: Objective responses were observed in approximately 17% of enrolled patients, and disease control was achieved in approximately 32%. Broad study findings and their caveats: The strongest predictors of response were reported to be early dynamic shifts in blood T cell clones along with a rise in serum interferon-beta following radiation. After treatment with radiotherapy and ipilimumab, TCR clones that came from tumors expanded in the peripheral blood.

Library generation was performed with the immunoSEQ multiplex PCR assay. Not all clones reach the TCRdb copy of this immuneACCESS table, which keeps in-frame sequences only. Checked studies attribute under half of the gap to unresolved V genes and leave the rest unexplained. This sample is represented by roughly 44,000 clones; about 72% of them were singletons. The biggest ten clones account for 11% of the sample. V is pared back by 1 base and J by 6 bases, with 7 bases lying between the germline termini. Looking up the germline V gene (reference sequence) yields CDR1 GTSNPN and CDR2 SVGIG. The CDR3 measures 12 amino acids from cysteine to phenylalanine. The DNA shown is the 36-base CDR3, in frame from base 1. Remarks on this clone: Its antigen target is currently unknown. It has no much larger one-base neighbor in the sample; base qualities were not kept.

The study tested focal radiation therapy combined with CTLA-4 blockade (ipilimumab) in patients with chemo-refractory metastatic non-small-cell lung cancer. This receptor chain uses TRBV30 and TRBJ1-5, with the D gene call left open. The sequence came from a human donor with non-small cell lung cancer who had stable disease on radiotherapy plus ipilimumab. The specimen was peripheral blood, collected from a patient treated with radiotherapy plus ipilimumab. The DNA sequence reads TGTGCCTGGAGTGGGAGTTCTCAGCCCCAGCATTTT. This translates into CAWSGSSQPQHF.